One and the same sample provided the 9 T cell receptor beta chains below, sequenced in a study of T-cell reconstitution after alpha-beta-depleted transplantation in children. Unique molecular identifiers featured in how the TCRbeta library was prepared. TCRdb called the PCR reads again in MiXCR, with one record for every CDR3 protein. This sample carries 200,000 to 250,000 distinct CDR3 sequences, under 30% of them seen once, and the ten largest clones take about 2.6%. The material sequenced was PBMCs, taken before TCRalphabeta/CD19-depleted stem cell transplant. These TCRs come from a girl aged 2-9 years with Fanconi anemia, due to receive a stem cell transplant.

The chain employs TRBV27 and TRBJ2-7; D is unresolved. The germline gives CDR1 MNHEY, CDR2 SMNVEV (reference sequence). This CDR3 has 15 amino acids. V was shortened by 1 base and J by 0 bases, with 10 bases between the two germline ends. The CDR3 loop reads CASSLFGGYSYEQYF. The CDR3 region has the DNA TGTGCCAGCAGTTTATTCGGCGGATACTCCTACGAGCAGTACTTC.

The rearrangement uses TRBV28 and TRBJ1-3; TRBD1 might be the D (5 bases). Germline V CDR1 and CDR2: MDHEN, SYDVKM. Trimming stripped 4 bases from V and 0 bases from J, with 13 bases between. The CDR3 is made up of 16 amino acids. The CDR3 nucleotides are TGTGCCAGCAGTTCAGACTACGGGGGCTCTGGAAACACCATATATTTT. It is translated as CASSSDYGGSGNTIYF.

The chain couples TRBV5-1 to TRBJ2-7, with TRBD2 matching 8 bases. Germline V gene data show CDR1 as SGHRS and CDR2 as YFSETQ. Trimming at V came to 4 bases and at J to 2 bases, leaving 5 bases not matched to a gene. The CDR3 is 14 amino acids. The CDR3 nucleotides read TGCGCCAGCAGCGTTAGCGGGACCCCCTACGAGCAGTACTTC. It yields the protein CASSVSGTPYEQYF. Filled out from reference TRBV5-1 and TRBJ2-7, the complete variable domain reads KAGVTQTPRYLIKTRGQQVTLSCSPISGHRSVSWYQQTPGQGLQFLFEYFSETQRNKGNFPGRFSGRQFSNSRSEMNVSTLELGDSALYLCASSVSGTPYEQYFGPGTRLTVT.

The V gene is TRBV7-8, the J gene TRBJ2-4, with 7 positions matching TRBD1. V was clipped by 5 bases and J by 0 bases; unmatched bases: 7. In germline, CDR1 is SGHVS, CDR2 FQNEAQ. The CDR3 runs 16 residues. As DNA, the CDR3 is TGTGCCAGCAGCGACGGACAGGCCGTAGCCAAAAACATTCAGTACTTC. This codes for CASSDGQAVAKNIQYF.

V gene TRBV6-2 or TRBV6-3 combines with J gene TRBJ1-5, with 9 bases aligning to TRBD1. V shed 2 bases and J 0 bases; nucleotides not matched to a gene: 14. Per germline, CDR1 MNHEY and CDR2 SVGEGT. This CDR3 has 20 amino acids. This CDR3 reads CASSYTPMDRGMSSNQPQHF. The CDR3 nucleotides read TGTGCCAGCAGTTACACGCCAATGGACAGGGGAATGTCTAGCAATCAGCCCCAGCATTTT.

The sample holds a few counts of this clonotype. The chain couples TRBV10-3 to TRBJ2-7, with 7 bases matching TRBD2. J was trimmed by 9 bases and V by 3 bases; bases with no gene match: 17. Germline CDR1 is ENHRY and CDR2 is SYGVKD. The CDR3 covers 16 residues. CDR3 coding DNA: TGTGCCATCAGTGATGAGGGGCGGGAGAATACCCCTGTGCAGTACTTC. It yields the protein CAISDEGRENTPVQYF.

The rearrangement joins TRBV2 to TRBJ1-3; D perhaps matches TRBD1 (6 bases). The germline V gene encodes CDR1 SNHLY and CDR2 FYNNEI. The ends were cut back, 2 bases at V and 0 bases at J, with 14 bases in the middle. The CDR3 extends over 17 amino acids. The CDR3 DNA follows: TGTGCCAGCAGTGAATTTATGGGACACAACTCTGGAAACACCATATATTTT. It yields the protein CASSEFMGHNSGNTIYF.

V is TRBV12-3 or TRBV12-4 and J is TRBJ1-2; unclear D gene. V lost 3 bases, J lost 8 bases, and 16 bases lay in between. The CDR3 has 14 residues. The CDR3 DNA follows: TGTGCCAGCAGTTTCAAGGGCTTCCCCCAGGGCTACACCTTC. Its translation is CASSFKGFPQGYTF.

As concerns this clonotype: A read error may be the cause here, since a much bigger clone is one base away. The chain has TRBV6-1 and TRBJ2-7; D ambiguous. Germline CDR1 and CDR2: MNHNS and SASEGT. There are 12 residues in the CDR3. Deletions cut 6 bases from V and 4 bases from J, with 10 bases between. Here the CDR3 reads CASRGQVYEQYF. Written as DNA, the CDR3 is TGTGCCAGCAGGGGTCAGGTTTACGAGCAGTACTTC.